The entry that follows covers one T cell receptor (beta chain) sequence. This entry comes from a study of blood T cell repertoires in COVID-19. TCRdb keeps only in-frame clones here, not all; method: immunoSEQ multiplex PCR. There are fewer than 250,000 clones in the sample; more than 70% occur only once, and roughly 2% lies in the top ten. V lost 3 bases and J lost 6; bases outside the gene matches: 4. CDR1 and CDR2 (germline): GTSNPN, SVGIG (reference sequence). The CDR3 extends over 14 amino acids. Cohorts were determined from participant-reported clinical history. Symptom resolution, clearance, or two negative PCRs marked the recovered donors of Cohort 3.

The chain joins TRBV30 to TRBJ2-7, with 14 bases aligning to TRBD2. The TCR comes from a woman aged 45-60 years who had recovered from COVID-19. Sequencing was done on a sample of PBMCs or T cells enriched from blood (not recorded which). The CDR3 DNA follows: TGTGCCTGGAGGGGACTAGCGGGAGTTTCCGAGCAGTACTTC. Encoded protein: CAWRGLAGVSEQYF.